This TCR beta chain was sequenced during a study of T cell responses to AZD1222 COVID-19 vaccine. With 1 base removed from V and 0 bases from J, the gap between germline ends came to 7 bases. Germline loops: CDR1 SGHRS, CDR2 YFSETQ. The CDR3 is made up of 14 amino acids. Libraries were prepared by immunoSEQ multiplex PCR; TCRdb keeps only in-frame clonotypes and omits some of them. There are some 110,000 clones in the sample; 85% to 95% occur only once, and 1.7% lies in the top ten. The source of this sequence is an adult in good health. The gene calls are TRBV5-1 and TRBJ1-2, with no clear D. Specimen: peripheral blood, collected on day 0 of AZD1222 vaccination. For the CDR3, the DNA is TGCGCCAGCAGCTTGCGGGAGGCTAACTATGGCTACACCTTC. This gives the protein CASSLREANYGYTF.